The rows below give T cell receptor beta chains drawn from one sample of a study of blood T cells in healthy people across ages. MiXCR was run by TCRdb on the 5' RACE reads, yielding one entry per CDR3 protein. The sample carries around 800,000 distinct CDR3 sequences, 44% recorded once. The sample was blood. These receptors all come from a man aged 60 to 75 in good health. The CDR3 runs from the conserved cysteine through the conserved F or W. D genes are given only for firm matches. The listing skips clone size in some rows; elsewhere it reads once, few, many or a size class.

j_gene: TRBJ2-1; v_gene: TRBV6-6; d_gene: TRBD2; abundance: NA; CDR3nt: TGTGCCAGCAGTCGAGGACTAGCCAAGACCTACAATGAGCAGTTCTTC; CDR3aa: CASSRGLAKTYNEQFF
j_gene: TRBJ2-2; v_gene: TRBV4-3; d_gene: NA; abundance: NA; CDR3nt: TGCGCCAGCAGCCAAGGATACGGGGGAAACACCGGGGAGCTGTTTTTT; CDR3aa: CASSQGYGGNTGELFF
j_gene: TRBJ1-1; v_gene: TRBV10-3; d_gene: NA; abundance: NA; CDR3nt: TGTGCCATCAGTTGGGGAGCCACTGAAGCTTTCTTT; CDR3aa: CAISWGATEAFF
j_gene: TRBJ1-6; v_gene: TRBV12-3/TRBV12-4; d_gene: TRBD1; abundance: few; CDR3nt: TGTGCCAGCAGTTTTGGGACAGCCAATTCACCCCTCCACTTT; CDR3aa: CASSFGTANSPLHF
j_gene: TRBJ1-2; v_gene: TRBV18; d_gene: NA; abundance: NA; CDR3nt: TGTGCCAGCTCACCAGGGCCAGAATCTGCTAACTATGGCTACACCTTC; CDR3aa: CASSPGPESANYGYTF
j_gene: TRBJ2-4; v_gene: TRBV27; d_gene: NA; abundance: NA; CDR3nt: TGTGCCAGCAGTGTATCGTCCAAAAACATTCAGTACTTC; CDR3aa: CASSVSSKNIQYF
j_gene: TRBJ1-4; v_gene: TRBV6-2/TRBV6-3; d_gene: NA; abundance: NA; CDR3nt: TGTGCCAGCAGTAAACGCAGCTTCCCGAATGAAAAACTGTTTTTT; CDR3aa: CASSKRSFPNEKLFF
j_gene: TRBJ2-1; v_gene: TRBV9; d_gene: NA; abundance: NA; CDR3nt: TGTGCCAGCAGCGTAGATAGCAGGCACAATGAGCAGTTCTTC; CDR3aa: CASSVDSRHNEQFF
j_gene: TRBJ1-4; v_gene: TRBV28; d_gene: NA; abundance: NA; CDR3nt: TGTGCCAGCAGTTTATATGCGGGGGATAATGAAAAACTGTTTTTT; CDR3aa: CASSLYAGDNEKLFF
j_gene: TRBJ2-7; v_gene: TRBV7-9; d_gene: NA; abundance: NA; CDR3nt: TGTGCCAGCAGCTCCTTCCGGGGAGATTACGAGCAGTACTTC; CDR3aa: CASSSFRGDYEQYF
j_gene: TRBJ2-3; v_gene: TRBV6-2/TRBV6-3; d_gene: NA; abundance: few; CDR3nt: TGTGCCAGCACCCCATTCGAACTCGGCAAGACAGATACGCAGTATTTT; CDR3aa: CASTPFELGKTDTQYF
j_gene: TRBJ1-2; v_gene: TRBV3-1; d_gene: NA; abundance: NA; CDR3nt: TGTGCCAGCAGCCATGCGACCAGGAGCGATGGCTACACCTTC; CDR3aa: CASSHATRSDGYTF
j_gene: TRBJ2-7; v_gene: TRBV28; d_gene: NA; abundance: few; CDR3nt: TGTGCCAGCACCGAACTGGACGGGACCTACGAGCAGTACTTC; CDR3aa: CASTELDGTYEQYF
j_gene: TRBJ2-7; v_gene: TRBV25-1; d_gene: TRBD1; abundance: NA; CDR3nt: TGTGCCAGCAGTCGCGTGGGACCGGACAGGGGGTCCTACGAGCAGTACTTC; CDR3aa: CASSRVGPDRGSYEQYF
j_gene: TRBJ1-2; v_gene: TRBV7-2; d_gene: TRBD1; abundance: NA; CDR3nt: TGTGCCAGCAGCGTAGACAGGGGGCGTGGCTACACCTTC; CDR3aa: CASSVDRGRGYTF
j_gene: TRBJ1-1; v_gene: TRBV15; d_gene: NA; abundance: once; CDR3nt: TGTGCCACCAGCAGAGGTTATTGGGACCCCTCGCGTCCGGGCACTGAAGCTTTCTTT; CDR3aa: CATSRGYWDPSRPGTEAFF
j_gene: TRBJ2-7; v_gene: TRBV23-1; d_gene: NA; abundance: few; CDR3nt: TGCGCCAGCAGGCAGCTCGAGCAGTACTTC; CDR3aa: CASRQLEQYF
j_gene: TRBJ1-1; v_gene: TRBV27; d_gene: TRBD1; abundance: NA; CDR3nt: TGTGCCAGCAGAAAGACGGACAGGGCGTACACTGAAGCTTTCTTT; CDR3aa: CASRKTDRAYTEAFF
j_gene: TRBJ2-3; v_gene: TRBV29-1; d_gene: TRBD2; abundance: NA; CDR3nt: TGCAGCGTACAAAAAGCGGGAGGGCCCTCAGATACGCAGTATTTT; CDR3aa: CSVQKAGGPSDTQYF
j_gene: TRBJ2-7; v_gene: TRBV20-1; d_gene: NA; abundance: many; CDR3nt: TGCAGTGCTAGAGCTAATGTTGGTACGCAGTACTTC; CDR3aa: CSARANVGTQYF
j_gene: TRBJ2-1; v_gene: TRBV12-3/TRBV12-4; d_gene: NA; abundance: few; CDR3nt: TGTGCCAGCAGTTTAACTCTGTACAATGAGCAGTTCTTC; CDR3aa: CASSLTLYNEQFF
j_gene: TRBJ2-4; v_gene: TRBV4-1; d_gene: NA; abundance: NA; CDR3nt: TGCGCCAGCAGCCAAACGGGGCGTAATGGAGCCAAAAACATTCAGTACTTC; CDR3aa: CASSQTGRNGAKNIQYF
j_gene: TRBJ2-6; v_gene: TRBV29-1; d_gene: NA; abundance: many; CDR3nt: TGCAGCGTTCGGGTACCGGGGGCCAACGTCCTGACTTTC; CDR3aa: CSVRVPGANVLTF
j_gene: TRBJ1-2; v_gene: TRBV5-6; d_gene: TRBD1; abundance: few; CDR3nt: TGTGCCAGCAGCCCGACCATACAGGGGGAATATGGCTACACCTTC; CDR3aa: CASSPTIQGEYGYTF
j_gene: TRBJ2-7; v_gene: TRBV14; d_gene: TRBD1; abundance: few; CDR3nt: TGTGCCAGCAGCCAGCACAGGGGGAGATACGGTGCCTACGAGCAGTACTTC; CDR3aa: CASSQHRGRYGAYEQYF
j_gene: TRBJ2-7; v_gene: TRBV5-1; d_gene: NA; abundance: NA; CDR3nt: TGCGCCAGCAGCTTGTATGCAGGGATGGGGAGTGGGCACGAGCAGTACTTC; CDR3aa: CASSLYAGMGSGHEQYF
j_gene: TRBJ1-2; v_gene: TRBV28; d_gene: NA; abundance: few; CDR3nt: TGTGCCAGAGGGACGGGGGTCAGGGATGGCTACACCTTC; CDR3aa: CARGTGVRDGYTF
j_gene: TRBJ1-1; v_gene: TRBV6-2/TRBV6-3; d_gene: NA; abundance: NA; CDR3nt: TGTGCCAGCAGTTACCGTGGGGCATCTGAAGCTTTCTTT; CDR3aa: CASSYRGASEAFF
j_gene: TRBJ1-1; v_gene: TRBV29-1; d_gene: TRBD1; abundance: few; CDR3nt: TGCAGCGTTGAATCCCCCGACAGGGCGGAAGCTTTCTTT; CDR3aa: CSVESPDRAEAFF
j_gene: TRBJ2-7; v_gene: TRBV3-1; d_gene: NA; abundance: NA; CDR3nt: TGTGCCAGCGCGTTCCATTCGGCTTACGAGCAGTACTTC; CDR3aa: CASAFHSAYEQYF
j_gene: TRBJ2-7; v_gene: TRBV5-1; d_gene: NA; abundance: NA; CDR3nt: TGCGCCAGCAGCTTGACGGGAGTAATCTACGAGCAGTACTTC; CDR3aa: CASSLTGVIYEQYF
j_gene: TRBJ1-4; v_gene: TRBV7-2; d_gene: NA; abundance: few; CDR3nt: TGTGCCAGCAGCTTTTCGACTGCAACTAATGAAAAACTGTTTTTT; CDR3aa: CASSFSTATNEKLFF
j_gene: TRBJ1-1; v_gene: TRBV27; d_gene: NA; abundance: NA; CDR3nt: TGTGCCAGCAGTGTATCGGCGCGGAACACTGAAGCTTTCTTT; CDR3aa: CASSVSARNTEAFF
j_gene: TRBJ1-6; v_gene: TRBV18; d_gene: TRBD1; abundance: NA; CDR3nt: TGTGCCAGCTCACCAGAGGTGGGACAGGGCCCTCTAAATTCACCCCTCCACTTT; CDR3aa: CASSPEVGQGPLNSPLHF
j_gene: TRBJ2-1; v_gene: TRBV6-1; d_gene: NA; abundance: NA; CDR3nt: TGTGCCAGCAGTGATAGAGGGGTGGGCGAGCAGTTCTTC; CDR3aa: CASSDRGVGEQFF
j_gene: TRBJ2-3; v_gene: TRBV6-2/TRBV6-3; d_gene: NA; abundance: few; CDR3nt: TGTGCCAGCAGCAGCTCAGGAACTAGCACAGATACGCAGTATTTT; CDR3aa: CASSSSGTSTDTQYF
j_gene: TRBJ1-6; v_gene: TRBV12-3/TRBV12-4; d_gene: NA; abundance: NA; CDR3nt: TGTGCCAGCAGTTTAAGCGGGGAGAGTAATTCACCCCTCCACTTT; CDR3aa: CASSLSGESNSPLHF
j_gene: TRBJ2-7; v_gene: TRBV5-6; d_gene: NA; abundance: NA; CDR3nt: TGTGCCAGCGGCCAGGACCAGACGGGGGCTTTCCGGGAGCAGTACTTC; CDR3aa: CASGQDQTGAFREQYF
j_gene: TRBJ2-2; v_gene: TRBV20-1; d_gene: TRBD2; abundance: many; CDR3nt: TGCAGTGCACCGGGGGGGGTTGGGAACACCGGGGAGCTGTTTTTT; CDR3aa: CSAPGGVGNTGELFF
j_gene: TRBJ2-5; v_gene: TRBV20-1; d_gene: TRBD2; abundance: few; CDR3nt: TGCAGTGCTAAACTAGCGGGGGTAGAGACCCAGTACTTC; CDR3aa: CSAKLAGVETQYF
j_gene: TRBJ2-3; v_gene: TRBV7-2; d_gene: NA; abundance: NA; CDR3nt: TGTGCCAGCAGCGGTCGAGGGCGGTGGAGCACAGATACGCAGTATTTT; CDR3aa: CASSGRGRWSTDTQYF
j_gene: TRBJ2-7; v_gene: TRBV19; d_gene: TRBD1; abundance: NA; CDR3nt: TGTGCCAGTAGTGGCAGGGGGCTGGGCGAGCAGTACTTC; CDR3aa: CASSGRGLGEQYF
j_gene: TRBJ2-3; v_gene: TRBV18; d_gene: TRBD2; abundance: NA; CDR3nt: TGTGCCAGCTCACCCGGGACTACAAGCACAGATACGCAGTATTTT; CDR3aa: CASSPGTTSTDTQYF
j_gene: TRBJ2-7; v_gene: TRBV15; d_gene: TRBD1; abundance: NA; CDR3nt: TGTGCCACCAGCAGAGACTGGACAGGGGGCGCGTACGAGCAGTACTTC; CDR3aa: CATSRDWTGGAYEQYF
j_gene: TRBJ2-1; v_gene: TRBV20-1; d_gene: TRBD2; abundance: NA; CDR3nt: TGCAGTGCTAGCCCCGGACTAGCGGGGGGGAATGAGCAGTTCTTC; CDR3aa: CSASPGLAGGNEQFF
j_gene: TRBJ1-5; v_gene: TRBV5-5; d_gene: NA; abundance: NA; CDR3nt: TGTGCCAGCAGCTTGGCAGGGGCAAATAGCAATCAGCCCCGGCATTTT; CDR3aa: CASSLAGANSNQPRHF
j_gene: TRBJ2-5; v_gene: TRBV7-2; d_gene: NA; abundance: many; CDR3nt: TGTGCCAGCAGCTCGGGACTTCGTGAGCAGTACTTC; CDR3aa: CASSSGLREQYF
j_gene: TRBJ1-2; v_gene: TRBV12-3/TRBV12-4; d_gene: NA; abundance: once; CDR3nt: TGTGCCAGCAGTTCCCCACAGGGTCGGGGCTACACCTTC; CDR3aa: CASSSPQGRGYTF
j_gene: TRBJ2-5; v_gene: TRBV20-1; d_gene: NA; abundance: few; CDR3nt: TGCAGTGCTAGAGAAGTGGACCAAGAGACCCAGTACTTC; CDR3aa: CSAREVDQETQYF
j_gene: TRBJ2-5; v_gene: TRBV7-2; d_gene: NA; abundance: NA; CDR3nt: TGTGCCAGCAGCTTAGGGGGCTCCTCGCGGGAGACCCAGTACTTC; CDR3aa: CASSLGGSSRETQYF
j_gene: TRBJ2-7; v_gene: TRBV4-3; d_gene: NA; abundance: NA; CDR3nt: TGCGCCAGCAGCCAATCGTGGTTAGACAGGAGCTCCTACGAGCAGTACTTC; CDR3aa: CASSQSWLDRSSYEQYF
j_gene: TRBJ2-1; v_gene: TRBV7-2; d_gene: NA; abundance: NA; CDR3nt: TGTGCCAGCAGCCCAGCGGTGACCTACAATGAGCAGTTCTTC; CDR3aa: CASSPAVTYNEQFF